Listed below are T cell receptor beta chains from one sample, sequenced in a study of cytomegalovirus exposure and HLA in healthy donors. Data came from immunoSEQ multiplex PCR; TCRdb stores just in-frame clones and leaves some out. This table has 90,000 to 95,000 clones, around 78% appearing once. The sequenced material came from PBMCs. The receptors here all came from a man between 25 and 39 years old in good health and CMV-seronegative. Each CDR3 is given with its conserved first and last residue. Fields, in order: V gene, D gene, clone size, CDR3 length, J gene, CDR3 protein, CDR3 DNA. A D gene is named only where the DNA matches it firmly. Only some rows state a clone size, as once, few, many or a class for expanded clones.

TRBV10-3,.,.,12,TRBJ1-1,CATRGGNTEAFF,TGTGCCACCAGAGGGGGGAACACTGAAGCTTTCTTT
TRBV7-8,.,.,14,TRBJ1-1,CASSLLQGLDEAFF,TGTGCCAGCAGCTTATTACAGGGTTTGGATGAAGCTTTCTTT
TRBV6-5,TRBD2,.,14,TRBJ2-1,CASRLAGANNEQFF,TGTGCCAGCAGGTTAGCGGGGGCGAACAATGAGCAGTTCTTC
TRBV5-1,.,.,13,TRBJ2-7,CASSLGQIYEQYF,TGCGCCAGCAGCTTGGGACAGATATACGAGCAGTACTTC
TRBV12-5,TRBD2,.,16,TRBJ2-2,CASALWGGEGTGELFF,TGTGCTAGTGCCCTGTGGGGGGGGGAAGGGACCGGGGAGCTGTTTTTT
TRBV7-6,.,.,16,TRBJ1-3,CASSLMGGISGNTIYF,TGTGCCAGCAGCCTTATGGGGGGTATCTCTGGAAACACCATATATTTT
TRBV6-1,.,once,15,TRBJ2-3,CASSESTGSTDTQYF,TGTGCCAGCAGTGAATCGACAGGTAGCACAGATACGCAGTATTTT
TRBV11-3,.,.,19,TRBJ1-5,CASSPESAGATRSNQPQHF,TGTGCCAGCAGCCCCGAAAGCGCGGGGGCGACGAGAAGCAATCAGCCCCAGCATTTT
TRBV5-1,TRBD1,.,15,TRBJ1-2,CASSFTRTGKGGYTF,TGCGCCAGCAGCTTTACCCGGACAGGGAAAGGTGGCTACACCTTC
TRBV10-3,.,.,14,TRBJ1-2,CAISESSTEDGYTF,TGTGCCATCAGTGAGTCGAGTACAGAAGATGGCTACACCTTC
TRBV6-6,.,.,14,TRBJ1-1,CASSYRQQNTEAFF,TGTGCCAGCAGTTACCGACAGCAGAACACTGAAGCTTTCTTT
TRBV13,.,.,14,TRBJ1-2,CASSLNRAGTGYTF,TGTGCCAGCAGCCTAAACAGGGCAGGTACGGGCTACACCTTC
TRBV7-2,.,.,14,TRBJ2-1,CASSLGGDYNEQFF,TGTGCCAGCAGCTTAGGGGGGGACTACAATGAGCAGTTCTTC
TRBV4-1,TRBD1,few,15,TRBJ2-1,CASSQPRQGAHEQFF,TGCGCCAGCAGCCAACCCCGACAGGGGGCGCATGAGCAGTTCTTC
TRBV5-1,.,.,17,TRBJ2-6,CASSFTTTASGANVLTF,TGCGCCAGCAGCTTCACCACGACAGCCTCTGGGGCCAACGTCCTGACTTTC
TRBV5-1,.,.,13,TRBJ2-1,CASRDSANNEQFF,TGCGCCAGCAGGGACAGCGCAAACAATGAGCAGTTCTTC
TRBV7-9,TRBD1,.,12,TRBJ1-2,CASSPTGVGYTF,TGTGCCAGCAGCCCCACAGGGGTTGGCTACACCTTC
TRBV4-2,.,.,17,TRBJ2-4,CASSQGTGRTAKNIQYF,TGTGCCAGCAGCCAAGGTACCGGGAGAACGGCCAAAAACATTCAGTACTTC
TRBV2,.,many,15,TRBJ1-1,CASSEAASMNTEAFF,TGTGCCAGCAGTGAAGCGGCTTCAATGAACACTGAAGCTTTCTTT
TRBV7-7,TRBD1,.,15,TRBJ2-2,CASSLTGANTGELFF,TGTGCCAGCAGCCTCACAGGGGCGAACACCGGGGAGCTGTTTTTT
TRBV19,TRBD2,.,15,TRBJ2-2,CASTRTSGGIGELFF,TGTGCCAGTACCAGGACTAGCGGGGGGATCGGGGAGCTGTTTTTT
TRBV27,.,.,15,TRBJ1-6,CASSLEWEYNSPLHF,TGTGCCAGCAGTTTGGAGTGGGAGTATAATTCACCCCTCCACTTT
TRBV6-5,.,few,13,TRBJ1-1,CASRPSQNTEAFF,TGTGCCAGCAGACCCTCACAGAACACTGAAGCTTTCTTT
TRBV5-1,.,.,16,TRBJ1-3,CASSLGGGFSGNTIYF,TGCGCCAGCAGCTTGGGAGGGGGATTCTCTGGAAACACCATATATTTT
TRBV2,.,.,13,TRBJ2-7,CASRRTEVSEQYF,TGTGCCAGCAGGAGGACAGAGGTTAGCGAGCAGTACTTC
TRBV29-1,TRBD1,.,15,TRBJ1-3,CSVSGTGGTGNTIYF,TGCAGCGTTTCCGGGACAGGGGGCACTGGAAACACCATATATTTT
TRBV6-5,TRBD1,.,14,TRBJ1-2,CASSQGQGKGGYTF,TGTGCCAGCAGTCAAGGACAGGGGAAGGGTGGCTACACCTTC
TRBV6-1,TRBD1,once,14,TRBJ1-4,CASSTQGASEKLFF,TGTGCCAGCAGTACCCAGGGGGCGAGTGAAAAACTGTTTTTT
TRBV5-1,TRBD1,.,14,TRBJ1-1,CASSWDRGGTEAFF,TGCGCCAGCAGCTGGGACAGGGGTGGAACTGAAGCTTTCTTT
TRBV5-1,TRBD1,.,16,TRBJ2-2,CASSQLGQGNTGELFF,TGCGCCAGCAGCCAGTTGGGACAGGGAAACACCGGGGAGCTGTTTTTT
TRBV27,.,.,14,TRBJ1-1,CASSFLPGQAEAFF,TGTGCCAGCAGCTTCCTTCCGGGACAAGCTGAAGCTTTCTTT
TRBV11-2,.,.,15,TRBJ2-1,CASSLVLARSYEQFF,TGTGCCAGCAGCTTAGTGCTAGCACGGTCCTATGAGCAGTTCTTC
TRBV10-2,TRBD2,.,17,TRBJ2-1,CASSAPTGTSGTYEQFF,TGCGCCAGCAGTGCACCTACCGGGACTAGCGGGACTTATGAGCAGTTCTTC
TRBV18,.,.,13,TRBJ1-2,CASSPLADRGYTF,TGTGCCAGCTCACCACTAGCCGACAGGGGCTACACCTTC
TRBV29-1,TRBD2,.,14,TRBJ2-1,CSAIGLAGVDEQFF,TGCAGCGCAATCGGACTAGCGGGAGTCGATGAGCAGTTCTTC
TRBV4-1,.,once,16,TRBJ2-5,CASSQGPDRKKETQYF,TGCGCCAGCAGCCAAGGGCCAGACAGGAAAAAAGAGACCCAGTACTTC
TRBV5-1,TRBD1,.,15,TRBJ2-7,CASSLDGQGTYEQYF,TGCGCCAGCAGCTTGGATGGACAGGGGACCTACGAGCAGTACTTC
TRBV6-5,TRBD1,.,16,TRBJ1-1,CASSYDTTGRNTEAFF,TGTGCCAGCAGTTACGATACGACAGGGAGAAACACTGAAGCTTTCTTT
TRBV29-1,TRBD2,.,14,TRBJ2-2,CSAQRDANTGELFF,TGCAGCGCCCAGCGGGACGCTAACACCGGGGAGCTGTTTTTT
TRBV7-2,.,.,16,TRBJ1-1,CASSLGSVPLNTEAFF,TGTGCCAGCAGCTTAGGTTCGGTCCCCCTGAACACTGAAGCTTTCTTT
TRBV11-2,.,.,13,TRBJ2-4,CASSLEGAYIQYF,TGTGCCAGCAGCCTGGAAGGGGCATACATTCAGTACTTC
TRBV6-6,TRBD1,.,15,TRBJ1-4,CASSLTGGDYEKLFF,TGTGCCAGCAGCTTAACAGGGGGAGACTACGAAAAACTGTTTTTT